This T cell receptor (beta chain) was identified during a study of OX40 agonist ivuxolimab in advanced cancers. Trimming at V came to 4 bases and at J to 3 bases, leaving 9 bases not matched to a gene. The CDR3 totals 16 residues. Per the germline V gene, CDR1 is SGHAT and CDR2 is FQDESV (reference sequence). Repertoires were generated with immunoSEQ multiplex PCR, while TCRdb's copy carries only in-frame clones and drops some. The sample lists around 53,000 clones, approximately 93% occurring once. Material: CD4+ or CD8+ T cells sorted from blood, obtained in a trial of the OX40 agonist ivuxolimab. The sequence came from an adult with an advanced solid tumor such as melanoma, head and neck, liver or kidney cancer. This sequence joins TRBV11-1 and TRBJ2-1; TRBD1 aligns across 7 bases. For the CDR3, the DNA is TGTGCCAGCAGCTCCCCAGGGGGACCCTTCTACAATGAGCAGTTCTTC. Amino acid sequence: CASSSPGGPFYNEQFF.